The next 19 T cell receptor beta chains were all read from a single sample in a study of T cells in Graves' hyperthyroidism and ophthalmopathy. Template material for amplifying TCR beta CDR3 regions consisted of RNA transcripts. First-round RT-PCR with HTBI primers amplified the TCR CDR3 region. TCRdb independently ran MiXCR on the multiplex PCR reads; one entry per CDR3 protein. In the table there are 300,000 to 400,000 distinct CDR3 sequences, roughly 20% of which are singletons. Sample: blood. All receptors derive from a woman aged 50 to 65 with Graves' hyperthyroidism.

This chain uses TRBV5-1 with TRBJ2-2; TRBD2 might be the D (5 bases). This CDR3 region has 14 residues. V was trimmed by 1 base and J by 6 bases, leaving 10 bases between them. The germline V gene has CDR1 SGHRS and CDR2 YFSETQ. This chain's CDR3 is CASSLMGSPGELFF. CDR3 sequence (DNA): TGCGCCAGCAGCTTGATGGGGAGTCCCGGGGAGCTGTTTTTT. The full variable domain, completed using reference TRBV5-1 and TRBJ2-2, is KAGVTQTPRYLIKTRGQQVTLSCSPISGHRSVSWYQQTPGQGLQFLFEYFSETQRNKGNFPGRFSGRQFSNSRSEMNVSTLELGDSALYLCASSLMGSPGELFFGEGSRLTVL.

This clonotype was seen many times. The rearrangement joins TRBV6-2 or TRBV6-3 to TRBJ1-1; D not resolved. Germline CDR1 reads MNHEY; CDR2 reads SVGEGT. This CDR3 is built from 13 residues. V dropped 6 bases and J dropped 4 bases, with 12 bases sitting between them. The CDR3 reads CASRLGGSTEAFF. The CDR3 bases are TGTGCCAGCAGATTGGGAGGTTCCACTGAAGCTTTCTTT.

This clonotype was detected only a few times. This chain joins TRBV30 and TRBJ2-2; D gene uncertain. Germline V CDR1 and CDR2: GTSNPN, SVGIG (reference sequence). Deletions cut 7 bases from V and 1 base from J, with 7 bases between. CDR3 size: 12 residues. The chain's CDR3 is CASLENTGELFF. The CDR3 DNA is TGTGCCTCTCTAGAGAACACCGGGGAGCTGTTTTTT.

The chain links TRBV6-1 to TRBJ1-4, with TRBD1 as a possible D gene (5 bases). The germline V and J ends were trimmed by 1 base and 6 bases, with 9 bases remaining between them. CDR3 length: 14 amino acids. Germline V gives CDR1 MNHNS, CDR2 SASEGT. Here the CDR3 reads CASSEGRGDEKLFF. In nucleotides, the CDR3 is TGTGCCAGCAGTGAAGGGCGGGGGGATGAAAAACTGTTTTTT.

This chain joins TRBV30 and TRBJ1-5; D may be TRBD1 (6 bases). The germline V and J ends were trimmed by 0 bases and 3 bases, with 9 bases remaining between them. The germline V gene encodes CDR1 GTSNPN and CDR2 SVGIG (reference sequence). CDR3 length equals 14 residues. CDR3 region: CAWSVTGANQPQHF. The CDR3 nucleotides read TGTGCCTGGAGTGTAACGGGGGCCAATCAGCCCCAGCATTTT.

This clonotype has a handful of counts. The chain couples TRBV7-6 to TRBJ2-7; 7 bases are a match to TRBD2. The junction had 13 bases not matched to a gene; V was cut back by 1 base and J by 7 bases. The CDR3 sequence is 16 residues long. Germline lookup yields CDR1 SGHVS and CDR2 FNYEAQ. The CDR3 region has the DNA TGTGCCAGCAGCTTAGTGTCCGGGGACGGCGGGAGTGAGCAGTACTTC. Amino acid sequence: CASSLVSGDGGSEQYF. The variable domain in full, with the rest retrieved from reference TRBV7-6 and TRBJ2-7, is GAGVSQSPRYKVTKRGQDVALRCDPISGHVSLYWYRQALGQGPEFLTYFNYEAQQDKSGLPNDRFSAERPEGSISTLTIQRTEQRDSAMYRCASSLVSGDGGSEQYFGPGTRLTVT.

The chain joins TRBV7-2 to TRBJ1-2, with D possibly being TRBD1 (5 bases). The CDR3 loop spans 14 amino acids. V was cut by 1 base and J by 8 bases, with 14 bases left in between. Per germline, CDR1 SGHTA and CDR2 FQGNSA. CDR3 protein: CASSLGWQGLGYTF. The CDR3 region has the DNA TGTGCCAGCAGCTTAGGTTGGCAGGGTTTGGGCTACACCTTC. Variable domain in full (rest from reference TRBV7-2 and TRBJ1-2): GAGVSQSPSNKVTEKGKDVELRCDPISGHTALYWYRQSLGQGLEFLIYFQGNSAPDKSGLPSDRFSAERTGGSVSTLTIQRTQQEDSAVYLCASSLGWQGLGYTFGSGTRLTVV.

This clonotype was seen just once. This chain uses TRBV10-2 with TRBJ2-7, with TRBD2 identical over 9 bases. Germline V gene sequence: CDR1 WSHSY, CDR2 SAAADI. J gave up 6 bases and V 6 bases, and 6 bases lay outside the gene matches. The CDR3 is made up of 13 amino acids. Written as DNA, the CDR3 is TGCGCCAGCAGAGTTAGCGGGAGCGGCGAGCAGTACTTC. Amino acid sequence: CASRVSGSGEQYF.

This sequence joins TRBV18 and TRBJ1-4; D not certain. V was pared by 3 bases and J by 8 bases, with 13 bases between. Germline V gene data show CDR1 as KGHSH and CDR2 as LQKENI. The CDR3 loop spans 14 amino acids. The CDR3 reads CASSPSFLEEKLFF. The CDR3 bases are TGTGCCAGCTCACCTTCGTTCCTGGAGGAAAAACTGTTTTTT.

The table lists this clonotype with many counts. V usage is TRBV11-2 and J usage is TRBJ1-1, with D perhaps matching TRBD1 (6 bases). Per the germline V gene, CDR1 is SGHAT and CDR2 is FQNNGV. V dropped 5 bases and J dropped 1 base, with 14 bases sitting between them. The CDR3 consists of 15 residues. The CDR3: CASSQGWGANTEAFF. CDR3 DNA: TGTGCCAGCAGCCAAGGGTGGGGGGCGAACACTGAAGCTTTCTTT.

The V gene is TRBV20-1, the J gene TRBJ2-5; D remains unclear. Germline V gene sequence: CDR1 DFQATT, CDR2 SNEGSKA (reference sequence). The CDR3 is made up of 16 amino acids. V lost 2 bases and J 1 base, leaving 17 bases between the germline ends. The CDR3 spells CSARYLAELIQETQYF. The CDR3 region has the DNA TGCAGTGCTAGATATCTCGCGGAGCTGATCCAAGAGACCCAGTACTTC.

This clonotype has only a few counts. The chain joins TRBV6-1 to TRBJ1-1; 9 nucleotides line up with TRBD1. Germline V gives CDR1 MNHNS, CDR2 SASEGT. The CDR3 runs to 15 residues. The J segment lost 4 bases and the V segment lost 6 bases, leaving 9 bases of the junction unmatched. Here the CDR3 DNA reads TGTGCCAGCAGCTTAACCGGGACAGGGACCACTGAAGCTTTCTTT. Amino acids: CASSLTGTGTTEAFF.

CDR3 DNA sequence: TGTGCCAGCAGCCCCCAGGACAGGCCAGAAGCTTTCTTT. This encodes CASSPQDRPEAFF. The genes are TRBV9 and TRBJ1-1; 7 positions agree with TRBD1. The V gene's germline CDR1 is SGDLS and CDR2 YYNGEE. V lost 4 bases, J lost 8 bases, and 8 bases stayed unmatched. This CDR3 has 13 residues.

V gene TRBV6-2 or TRBV6-3 combines with J gene TRBJ2-1, with D unclear. Germline CDR1 reads MNHEY; CDR2 reads SVGEGT. V was pared by 4 bases and J by 4 bases, with 8 bases between. CDR3 size: 13 residues. CDR3 DNA sequence: TGTGCCAGCAGTTTATCCCAATACAATGAGCAGTTCTTC. As protein: CASSLSQYNEQFF.

V is TRBV7-2 and J is TRBJ2-1; 14 nucleotides agree with TRBD2. Per germline, CDR1 SGHTA and CDR2 FQGNSA. The CDR3 is made up of 16 amino acids. J was trimmed by 7 bases and V by 0 bases; bases with no gene match: 2. The CDR3 sequence is CASSLARLAGGNEQFF. CDR3 in DNA: TGTGCCAGCAGCTTAGCCCGACTAGCGGGGGGGAATGAGCAGTTCTTC.

This clonotype was recorded a few times. The CDR3 bases are TGTGCCAGCAGTCCCGGGCCGAGGGACATTCAGTACTTC. The encoded protein is CASSPGPRDIQYF. V gene TRBV11-2 combines with J gene TRBJ2-4; D is perhaps TRBD2 (5 bases). Germline CDR1 and CDR2: SGHAT and FQNNGV. V gave up 6 bases and J gave up 8 bases, with 14 bases separating them. This CDR3 contains 13 residues. Full variable domain (rest looked up from reference TRBV11-2 and TRBJ2-4): EAGVAQSPRYKIIEKRQSVAFWCNPISGHATLYWYQQILGQGPKLLIQFQNNGVVDDSQLPKDRFSAERLKGVDSTLKIQPAKLEDSAVYLCASSPGPRDIQYFGAGTRLSVL.

V and J are TRBV29-1 and TRBJ2-3, with a possible D match to TRBD2 (6 bases). Germline V lookup: CDR1 SQVTM, CDR2 ANQGSEA. The CDR3 consists of 13 residues. The CDR3 nucleotides are TGCACCTTGGGAGCGGGTATTGGAGATACGCAGTATTTT. Translating it yields CTLGAGIGDTQYF.

A remark on this clonotype: A junction end diverges from the germline sequence, so it may reflect a read error. V gene TRBV30 combines with J gene TRBJ1-1, with a possible D match to TRBD1 (6 bases). CDR3 size: 14 residues. In germline, CDR1 is GTSNPN, CDR2 SVGIG (reference sequence). CDR3 sequence: CAWSSRGRHTEALF. The CDR3 DNA reads TGTGCCTGGAGTTCCAGGGGTCGTCACACTGAAGCTCTCTTT.

There are a few counts of this clonotype. The chain employs TRBV5-5 and TRBJ2-1; TRBD2 matches 7 bases. Germline lookup yields CDR1 SGHKS and CDR2 YYEKEE (reference sequence). Losses at the gene ends were 4 bases for V and 7 bases for J; bases not matched to a gene: 5. The CDR3 length is 13 residues. The CDR3 DNA reads TGTGCCAGCAGCACCGGGACTAAGAATGAGCAGTTCTTC. Its protein is CASSTGTKNEQFF.